The 4 T cell receptor beta chains below come from one sample, sequenced in a study of T cell clonality in common variable immunodeficiency. The method was immunoSEQ multiplex PCR; TCRdb's version includes in-frame clones alone and lacks a portion of them. This sample includes tens of thousands of clones with no singletons; its ten biggest clones take up under 2%. The sequencing input was peripheral blood mononuclear cells. The receptors were gathered from a person aged 18 to 75 in good health.

There are a few counts of this clone. The CDR3 goes on 3 residues after the read ends, and that part is filled in from the germline J gene. The V call is TRBV7-9, the J call TRBJ1-2; 9 nucleotides line up with TRBD1. The V gene's germline CDR1 is SEHNR and CDR2 FQNEAQ (reference sequence). The CDR3 runs 15 residues. The part of the CDR3 DNA that was read is TGTGCCAGCAGCCCCCGGGGACAGGGAAACTACGAC. Translation: CASSPRGQGNYD. The CDR3 in full is CASSPRGQGNYDYTF.

This clone was seen at least ten times. Read coverage stops 3 residues before the CDR3 terminus; the germline J gene supplies the remainder. The chain uses TRBV20-1 and TRBJ2-1; tentatively, D is TRBD1 (5 bases). Trimming shortened V by 2 bases and J by 4 bases, and 9 bases separated the two germline ends. In germline, CDR1 is DFQATT, CDR2 SNEGSKA (reference sequence). The CDR3 is made up of 13 amino acids. CDR3 bases read: TGCAGTGCTAGAAAGGGGCGATACAATGAG. Protein: CSARKGRYNE. The entire CDR3 is CSARKGRYNEQFF.

This clone was observed a few times. The read terminates 3 residues ahead of where the CDR3 ends, so the germline J gene completes it. This sequence joins TRBV19 and TRBJ2-1; possibly TRBD2 for D (6 bases). The CDR3 length is 15 residues. Germline V gene sequence: CDR1 LNHDA, CDR2 SQIVND (reference sequence). V lost 5 bases and J 3 bases, leaving 14 bases between the germline ends. CDR3 sequence: CASSAGPGSYNEQFF. The DNA read from the CDR3 is TGTGCCAGTAGTGCGGGCCCCGGGAGCTACAATGAG.

Many counts were recorded for this clone. The CDR3 is cut off 3 residues early in the read; its end comes from the germline J gene. V usage is TRBV20-1 and J usage is TRBJ2-7, with 7 positions matching TRBD2. The V gene end was trimmed by 0 bases and the J gene end by 3 bases; junction bases not matched to a gene: 5. The CDR3 is 14 residues long. Germline V CDR1 and CDR2: DFQATT, SNEGSKA (reference sequence). This chain's CDR3 is CSARDPRGSYEQYF. CDR3 DNA (partial): TGCAGTGCTAGAGATCCGCGCGGGAGCTACGAG.